A single sample gave rise to the 10 T cell receptor beta chains below, sequenced in a study of human T cells and chemical hapten exposure. TCRdb analysed the RACE reads with MiXCR anew, one entry per CDR3 protein. The profile shows under 300,000 distinct CDR3 sequences, over 7.5% of them singletons. Indicated time point: pre-sensitization, week 0. Treatment described: therapeutic diphenylcyclopropenone sensitization with weekly scalp DPC. The sample here was whole blood, taken in connection with sensitization to the hapten diphenylcyclopropenone (DPC). The receptor source for this set is a man aged 18 to 30 with alopecia areata. Some clones in this sample may be carry-over from other donors' samples.

Ten or more counts support this clonotype. The V call is TRBV7-2, the J call TRBJ2-6; 9 bases align to TRBD1. J was trimmed by 3 bases and V by 4 bases; bases with no gene match: 4. Germline V lookup: CDR1 SGHTA, CDR2 FQGNSA. CDR3 length: 16 amino acids. DNA of the CDR3: TGTGCCAGCAGCTCCTACAGGGGGCTTGGGGCCAACGTCCTGACTTTC. It translates to CASSSYRGLGANVLTF.

This clonotype has more than one count but fewer than ten. This chain links TRBV12-3 or TRBV12-4 with TRBJ2-2; 8 bases map to TRBD1. The J segment lost 4 bases and the V segment lost 2 bases, leaving 6 bases of the junction unmatched. The CDR3 has 16 amino acids. CDR3 region: CASSLQGTGPTGELFF. As DNA, the CDR3 is TGTGCCAGCAGTTTACAAGGGACAGGACCCACCGGGGAGCTGTTTTTT.

A remark on this clonotype: A read error is possible here, since a much larger clone lies one base away. The chain uses TRBV27 and TRBJ2-5; the D is unclear. The CDR3 spans 13 residues. Germline CDR1 is MNHEY and CDR2 is SMNVEV (reference sequence). V lost 2 bases and J lost 0, with 4 bases in between. CDR3 protein: CASSLPDQETQYF. The CDR3 coding sequence is TGTGCCAGCAGTTTACCGGACCAAGAGACCCAGTACTTC.

This clonotype was seen just once. A read error may explain this, as a much larger clone is one base away. The genes are TRBV7-2 and TRBJ2-1; D is unresolved. The J call could be wrong; TRBJ2-7 is a better fit for the DNA end. This CDR3 comprises 14 residues. Germline CDR1 and CDR2: SGHTA and FQGNSA. The CDR3 sequence is CASSLRDSHNEQYF. The CDR3 DNA follows: TGTGCCAGCAGCTTAAGGGATAGTCACAATGAGCAGTACTTC.

V usage is TRBV7-9 and J usage is TRBJ2-4; no clear D gene. The germline gives CDR1 SEHNR, CDR2 FQNEAQ (reference sequence). CDR3 size: 15 residues. Trimming left V 6 bases short and J 0 bases short, with 12 bases between. As DNA, the CDR3 is TGTGCCAGCAGTTTATCAAGAGTAGCCAAAAACATTCAGTACTTC. Protein sequence: CASSLSRVAKNIQYF.

The rearrangement uses TRBV6-5 and TRBJ2-7; 9 nucleotides agree with TRBD2. The CDR3 runs 14 residues. The V gene end was trimmed by 4 bases and the J gene end by 2 bases; junction bases not matched to a gene: 3. The germline V gene encodes CDR1 MNHEY and CDR2 SVGAGI. CDR3 region: CASSFIAGAYEQYF. Here the CDR3 DNA reads TGTGCCAGCAGTTTCATAGCGGGGGCCTACGAGCAGTACTTC.

This clonotype appeared many times. This sequence joins TRBV9 and TRBJ2-4, with 10 positions matching TRBD1. V was pared by 4 bases and J by 0 bases, with 4 bases of the junction left unmatched. The CDR3 is 16 amino acids. CDR1 SGDLS and CDR2 YYNGEE come from the germline V gene. The CDR3 DNA is TGTGCCAGCAGCAAAGGGACAGGGGTAGCCAAAAACATTCAGTACTTC. Translated, it gives CASSKGTGVAKNIQYF. Combining the CDR3 with reference TRBV9 and TRBJ2-4 gives the whole variable domain DSGVTQTPKHLITATGQRVTLRCSPRSGDLSVYWYQQSLDQGLQFLIQYYNGEERAKGNILERFSAQQFPDLHSELNLSSLELGDSALYFCASSKGTGVAKNIQYFGAGTRLSVL.

This clonotype was recorded a few times. V gene TRBV20-1 combines with J gene TRBJ2-2, with D uncertain. Trimming took off 3 bases at V and 1 base at J, with 6 bases between the two ends. This CDR3 is built from 13 residues. CDR1 and CDR2 (germline): DFQATT, SNEGSKA (reference sequence). The CDR3: CSASARNTGELFF. The CDR3 coding sequence is TGCAGTGCTAGTGCTAGGAACACCGGGGAGCTGTTTTTT.

This clonotype appeared a few times. This sequence joins TRBV20-1 and TRBJ1-3; TRBD1 is a possible D gene (5 bases). V dropped 1 base and J dropped 0 bases, with 10 bases sitting between them. Germline CDR1 and CDR2: DFQATT and SNEGSKA (reference sequence). This CDR3 is built from 15 residues. DNA for the CDR3: TGCAGTGCTAGAGCCGGACAAAGCTCTGGAAACACCATATATTTT. Its protein product is CSARAGQSSGNTIYF.

This chain uses TRBV6-5 with TRBJ2-2; D unclear. V lost 0 bases to trimming and J lost 7 bases, with 9 bases between them. Germline V gene data show CDR1 as MNHEY and CDR2 as SVGAGI. The CDR3 contains 14 residues. The CDR3 reads CASSYSGYYGELFF. CDR3 DNA sequence: TGTGCCAGCAGTTACTCAGGGTATTACGGGGAGCTGTTTTTT.